This T cell receptor (beta chain) was captured in a study of early T cells in non-severe SARS-CoV-2 infection. This clonotype was seen repeatedly, ten times or more. TCRdb ran MiXCR on the 5' RACE reads and lists one entry per CDR3 protein. The sample comprises around 30,000 distinct CDR3 sequences, 9.5% to 10% of which are singletons, and about an eighth rests with the top ten. CDR1 is LGHDT, CDR2 YNNKEL, per germline (reference sequence). The CDR3 contains 13 residues. V gave up 1 base and J gave up 5 bases, with 6 bases separating them. This rearrangement joins TRBV3-1 to TRBJ1-5; D gene ambiguous. Input material: whole blood. This TCR came from an adult who was a healthcare worker with PCR-confirmed SARS-CoV-2 infection or an uninfected control (not recorded which). CDR3 coding DNA: TGTGCCAGCAGCCAAGCTTCGGATCAGCCCCAGCATTTT. This sequence encodes CASSQASDQPQHF.